Each of the 19 T cell receptor beta chains below was sequenced from the same sample in a study of cytomegalovirus exposure and HLA in healthy donors. The method was immunoSEQ multiplex PCR; TCRdb's version includes in-frame clones alone and lacks a portion of them. The table has around 260,000 clones, 90% seen once; the top ten hold roughly 3%. The sequenced sample was PBMCs. The source is a woman aged 25 to 39 in good health and CMV-seronegative.

The CDR3 DNA follows: TGTGCCAGTAGGGACGGAGATCAGCCCCAGCATTTT. Translating it yields CASRDGDQPQHF. The chain uses TRBV19 and TRBJ1-5; D not certain. The V end lost 6 bases, the J end lost 5 bases, and 8 bases lay between the germline ends. This CDR3 region has 12 residues. Per the germline V gene, CDR1 is LNHDA and CDR2 is SQIVND (reference sequence).

As for this clone: At the DNA level, this CDR3 is encoded by other sequences in the same sample as well. The chain uses TRBV2 and TRBJ1-2, with 8 bases lining up with TRBD1. The length of the CDR3 is 13 residues. The V gene end was trimmed by 5 bases and the J gene end by 5 bases; junction bases not matched to a gene: 4. The germline V gene encodes CDR1 SNHLY and CDR2 FYNNEI. The CDR3 nucleotides are TGTGCCAGCAGTATAGGACAGGGTTATGGCTACACCTTC. Translation: CASSIGQGYGYTF.

V usage is TRBV19 and J usage is TRBJ1-1; unclear D gene. The germline V gene has CDR1 LNHDA and CDR2 SQIVND (reference sequence). The CDR3 length is 17 residues. The V end lost 3 bases, the J end lost 0 bases, and 17 bases lay between the germline ends. This chain's CDR3 is CASSISLFSKMNTEAFF. Written as DNA, the CDR3 is TGTGCCAGTAGTATTAGTCTCTTCTCAAAAATGAACACTGAAGCTTTCTTT. The full variable domain, in which reference TRBV19 and TRBJ1-1 provide the parts outside the CDR3, is DGGITQSPKYLFRKEGQNVTLSCEQNLNHDAMYWYRQDPGQGLRLIYYSQIVNDFQKGDIAEGYSVSREKKESFPLTVTSAQKNPTAFYLCASSISLFSKMNTEAFFGQGTRLTVV.

The J gene is TRBJ2-1, the V gene TRBV6-5; 9 bases map to TRBD1. Trimming took 6 bases from V and 4 from J; bases not matched to a gene: 4. The CDR3 is 14 amino acids. The V gene's germline CDR1 is MNHEY and CDR2 SVGAGI. DNA of the CDR3: TGTGCCAGCAGCCGACAGGGGGGGTACAATGAGCAGTTCTTC. Translating it yields CASSRQGGYNEQFF.

The chain links TRBV5-1 to TRBJ2-2; D gene unclear. There are 14 residues in the CDR3. V gave up 0 bases and J gave up 10 bases, with 13 bases separating them. Germline CDR1 reads SGHRS; CDR2 reads YFSETQ. CDR3 sequence reads: CASSLGVTLQELFF. CDR3 in DNA: TGCGCCAGCAGCTTGGGAGTTACCCTTCAGGAGCTGTTTTTT.

In its sample, this clone was seen once. The chain carries TRBV6-1 and TRBJ2-7; the match to TRBD2 covers 7 bases. CDR1 and CDR2 from the germline V gene are MNHNS and SASEGT. V gave up 7 bases and J gave up 4 bases; unmatched junction bases: 10. The CDR3 has 14 residues. The DNA for the CDR3 is TGTGCCAGCACCTGGGAGGGCGGGTCTTACGAGCAGTACTTC. Its protein product is CASTWEGGSYEQYF.

CDR3 sequence: CASSLQSRPPQETQYF. The CDR3 DNA sequence: TGTGCCAGCAGTTTACAATCCCGTCCACCCCAAGAGACCCAGTACTTC. The chain recombines TRBV27 with TRBJ2-5, with D unresolved. V shed 2 bases and J shed 1 base, with 14 bases lying between them. This CDR3 spans 16 amino acids. CDR1 MNHEY and CDR2 SMNVEV come from the germline V gene (reference sequence).

The V and J genes are TRBV2 and TRBJ2-3; TRBD2 agrees at 14 bases. CDR3 length: 17 residues. The V and J ends lost 3 bases and 1 base, in that order; junction bases with no gene match: 3. Germline V gives CDR1 SNHLY, CDR2 FYNNEI. The CDR3 DNA reads TGTGCCAGCAGTGACCCGGGACTAGCGGGGGGCACAGATACGCAGTATTTT. As protein: CASSDPGLAGGTDTQYF.

Regarding this clone: The same CDR3 is also encoded by other DNA sequences in this sample. The chain recombines TRBV27 with TRBJ2-7; the D gene could be TRBD1 or TRBD2 (6 bases each). Trimming removed 3 bases from V and 3 bases from J, with 9 bases in between. CDR1 is MNHEY and CDR2 is SMNVEV in the germline V gene (reference sequence). The CDR3 has 13 amino acids. The CDR3 is CASSFGGGYEQYF. In DNA form, the CDR3 reads TGTGCCAGCAGTTTTGGAGGGGGCTACGAGCAGTACTTC.

The gene calls are TRBV6-5 and TRBJ2-1, with unresolved D. The V gene's germline CDR1 is MNHEY and CDR2 SVGAGI. V lost 6 bases, J lost 0 bases, and 6 bases lay in between. This CDR3 is 13 amino acids long. This CDR3 reads CASRENSYNEQFF. DNA for the CDR3: TGTGCCAGCAGAGAGAACTCCTACAATGAGCAGTTCTTC.

This clone was seen a handful of times. This chain connects TRBV5-5 to TRBJ2-1; 10 positions match TRBD2. There are 15 residues in the CDR3. Germline CDR1 SGHKS, CDR2 YYEKEE (reference sequence). Losses at the gene ends were 1 base for V and 9 bases for J; bases not matched to a gene: 7. In nucleotides, the CDR3 is TGTGCCAGCAGCTTGTTCTCTAGCGGGAGTACTGAGCAGTTCTTC. Encoded protein: CASSLFSSGSTEQFF.

V is TRBV27 and J is TRBJ2-1; 13 nucleotides match TRBD2. The germline V gene encodes CDR1 MNHEY and CDR2 SMNVEV (reference sequence). V dropped 8 bases and J dropped 9; count of bases not matched to a gene: 7. The CDR3 spans 14 residues. The CDR3 region has the DNA TGTGCCAGCCGGACTAGCGGGAGTGTCGGTGAGCAGTTCTTC. Translating it yields CASRTSGSVGEQFF.

The rearrangement joins TRBV27 to TRBJ2-3; D is uncertain. The CDR3 length is 14 residues. V lost 5 bases, J lost 0 bases, and 9 bases lay in between. CDR1 is MNHEY and CDR2 is SMNVEV in the germline V gene (reference sequence). CDR3 region: CASSEYGSTDTQYF. CDR3 sequence (DNA): TGTGCCAGCAGTGAGTATGGTAGCACAGATACGCAGTATTTT.

The chain employs TRBV5-1 and TRBJ1-1; D might be TRBD1 (6 bases). Germline V gene data show CDR1 as SGHRS and CDR2 as YFSETQ. This CDR3 is 14 amino acids long. Trimming took off 4 bases at V and 1 base at J, with 11 bases between the two ends. The DNA for the CDR3 is TGCGCCAGCAGCCAATCGACAGGGAACACTGAAGCTTTCTTT. Translation: CASSQSTGNTEAFF.

J is TRBJ2-7 and V is TRBV7-2, with 8 bases lining up with TRBD1. V trimming: 3 bases; J trimming: 2 bases; junction bases outside the gene matches: 3. Germline V lookup: CDR1 SGHTA, CDR2 FQGNSA. The CDR3 sequence is 14 residues long. CDR3 amino acids: CASSFPGQAYEQYF. The CDR3 DNA follows: TGTGCCAGCAGCTTTCCGGGACAGGCCTACGAGCAGTACTTC.

This sequence joins TRBV5-4 and TRBJ2-1; weak D call: TRBD2 (6 bases). CDR1 is SGHNT, CDR2 YYREEE, per germline (reference sequence). Trimming took 8 bases from V and 1 from J, leaving 10 bases between them. The length of the CDR3 is 13 residues. The CDR3 DNA is TGTGCCAGTGGAGGGAGGTCCTACAATGAGCAGTTCTTC. Translated: CASGGRSYNEQFF.

The rearrangement joins TRBV7-6 to TRBJ2-7, with D unresolved. Between the trimmed V and J ends, which lost 2 bases and 3 bases, there was a span of 14 bases. CDR1 SGHVS and CDR2 FNYEAQ come from the germline V gene. The CDR3 covers 15 residues. The CDR3 bases are TGTGCCAGCAGCTTAAGAAGAGACTTCTTCTACGAGCAGTACTTC. Amino acid sequence: CASSLRRDFFYEQYF.

The gene calls are TRBV6-5 and TRBJ1-4; the D gene is possibly TRBD1 (5 bases). There are 15 residues in the CDR3. CDR1 is MNHEY and CDR2 is SVGAGI in the germline V gene. Trimming pared 5 bases from V and 7 bases from J, leaving 17 bases between. In DNA form, the CDR3 reads TGTGCCAGCAGTCTAATCCCAGGGAAGGTTGAAAAACTGTTTTTT. It encodes CASSLIPGKVEKLFF.

V usage is TRBV25-1 and J usage is TRBJ2-3; the match to TRBD2 covers 7 bases. The CDR3 totals 15 residues. Trimming removed 7 bases from V and 3 bases from J; junction bases left unmatched: 10. In germline, CDR1 is MGHDK, CDR2 SYGVNS. CDR3 loop: CASTQAGSSTDTQYF. DNA of the CDR3: TGTGCCAGCACCCAAGCGGGGAGTTCAACAGATACGCAGTATTTT.